The TCR beta chain described here comes from a study of control samples from healthy donors and cancer patients. Using immunoSEQ multiplex PCR, the repertoire was profiled, and TCRdb retains in-frame clones only, with some absent. The data contain 85,000 to 95,000 clones, approximately 90% of them singletons. The sample was blood. This TCR came from a woman aged 25 to 39 in good health.

This CDR3 reads CASSHRPETQYF. The CDR3 bases are TGCGCCAGCAGTCACCGGCCGGAGACCCAGTACTTC. This sequence joins TRBV23-1 and TRBJ2-5; D unclear. TRBV23-1 is an ORF, and what it does is uncertain. Trimming left V 3 bases short and J 5 bases short, with 7 bases between. The CDR3 is 12 amino acids.